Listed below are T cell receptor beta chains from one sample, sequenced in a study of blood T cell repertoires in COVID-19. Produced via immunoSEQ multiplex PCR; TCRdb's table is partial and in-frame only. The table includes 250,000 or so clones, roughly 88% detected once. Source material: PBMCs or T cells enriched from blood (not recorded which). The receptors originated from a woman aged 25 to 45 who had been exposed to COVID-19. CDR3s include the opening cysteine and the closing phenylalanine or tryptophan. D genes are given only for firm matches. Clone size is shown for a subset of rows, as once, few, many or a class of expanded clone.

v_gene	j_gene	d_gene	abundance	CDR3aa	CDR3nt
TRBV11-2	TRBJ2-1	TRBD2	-	CASRLAGTHNEQFF	TGTGCCAGCAGACTAGCGGGAACACACAATGAGCAGTTCTTC
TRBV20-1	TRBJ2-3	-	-	CSASGGASGPADTQYF	TGCAGTGCTAGTGGGGGTGCGAGCGGGCCGGCCGATACGCAGTATTTT
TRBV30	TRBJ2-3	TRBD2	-	CAWSPGLAGGRDTQYF	TGTGCCTGGAGCCCCGGACTAGCGGGAGGGAGGGATACGCAGTATTTT
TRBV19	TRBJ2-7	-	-	CASSAQGLTDYEQYF	TGTGCCAGTAGTGCCCAGGGTCTAACCGACTACGAGCAGTACTTC
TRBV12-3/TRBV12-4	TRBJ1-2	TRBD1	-	CASSRQGSYGYTF	TGTGCCAGCAGCCGACAGGGATCCTATGGCTACACCTTC
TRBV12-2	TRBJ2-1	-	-	CASRSLSSRVTYNEQFF	TGTGCAAGTCGCTCCCTTAGTTCGAGGGTCACCTACAATGAGCAGTTCTTC
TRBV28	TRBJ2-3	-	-	CASSFGGPGLLTTDTQYF	TGTGCCAGCAGTTTTGGGGGGCCGGGACTACTAACCACAGATACGCAGTATTTT
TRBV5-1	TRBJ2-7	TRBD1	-	CASSPTGGSRGEQYF	TGCGCCAGCAGTCCGACAGGGGGCAGTCGGGGAGAGCAGTACTTC
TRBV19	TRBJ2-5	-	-	CASSIFAGSQETQYF	TGTGCCAGTAGTATCTTCGCGGGGAGCCAAGAGACCCAGTACTTC
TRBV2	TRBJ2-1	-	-	CASRKGAGTQYNEQFF	TGTGCCAGCAGAAAAGGAGCCGGGACTCAATACAATGAGCAGTTCTTC
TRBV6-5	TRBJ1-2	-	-	CASSYSGHRLYGYTF	TGTGCCAGCAGTTACTCGGGACATAGACTCTATGGCTACACCTTC
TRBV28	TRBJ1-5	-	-	CASSPLGGPSNQPQHF	TGTGCCAGCAGTCCCTTGGGAGGGCCAAGCAATCAGCCCCAGCATTTT
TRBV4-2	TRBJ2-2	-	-	CASSQEGRGEGAGELFF	TGTGCCAGCAGCCAAGAGGGTAGGGGGGAGGGAGCCGGGGAGCTGTTTTTT
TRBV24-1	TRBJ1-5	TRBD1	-	CATSDTDRGSNQPQHF	TGTGCCACCAGTGACACGGACAGGGGTAGCAATCAGCCCCAGCATTTT
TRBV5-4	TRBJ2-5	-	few	CASSLVGREGETQYF	TGTGCCAGCAGCTTGGTGGGTCGGGAAGGCGAGACCCAGTACTTC
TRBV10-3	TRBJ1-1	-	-	CAISVGADTEAFF	TGTGCCATCAGTGTAGGGGCGGACACTGAAGCTTTCTTT
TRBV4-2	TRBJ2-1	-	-	CASSQGRGTVNEQFF	TGTGCCAGCAGCCAAGGCCGCGGGACAGTCAATGAGCAGTTCTTC
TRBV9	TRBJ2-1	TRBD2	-	CASSVDSGSINEQFF	TGTGCCAGCAGCGTAGATAGCGGGAGCATCAATGAGCAGTTCTTC
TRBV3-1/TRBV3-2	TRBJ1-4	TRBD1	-	CASSHRQGIGEKLFF	TGTGCCAGCAGCCACCGACAGGGCATCGGGGAAAAACTGTTTTTT
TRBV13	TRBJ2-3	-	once	CASSLRAADTQYF	TGTGCCAGCAGCTTACGTGCGGCAGATACGCAGTATTTT
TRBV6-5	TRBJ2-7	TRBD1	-	CASRETGNGEQYF	TGTGCCAGCAGAGAGACAGGGAATGGCGAGCAGTACTTC
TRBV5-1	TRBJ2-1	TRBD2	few	CASSLAGSGGGNEQFF	TGCGCCAGCAGCTTGGCCGGGTCGGGAGGAGGTAATGAGCAGTTCTTC
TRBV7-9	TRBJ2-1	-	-	CASSFSASYNEQFF	TGTGCCAGCAGCTTTAGTGCCTCCTACAATGAGCAGTTCTTC
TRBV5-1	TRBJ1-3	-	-	CASSLDGGASGNTIYF	TGCGCCAGCAGCTTGGATGGGGGGGCTTCTGGAAACACCATATATTTT
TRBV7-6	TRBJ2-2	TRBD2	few	CASSLAPAEAGARTGELFF	TGTGCCAGCAGCTTAGCGCCGGCCGAAGCGGGAGCGAGGACCGGGGAGCTGTTTTTT
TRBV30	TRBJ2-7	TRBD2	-	CAWSGLAGSEQYF	TGTGCCTGGAGTGGGCTAGCGGGATCCGAGCAGTACTTC
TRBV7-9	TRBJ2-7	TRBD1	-	CASSLEDRGVHEQYF	TGTGCCAGCAGCTTAGAGGACAGGGGTGTCCACGAGCAGTACTTC
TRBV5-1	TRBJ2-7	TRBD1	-	CASSFRQGANEQYF	TGCGCCAGCAGCTTCAGGCAGGGGGCGAACGAGCAGTACTTC
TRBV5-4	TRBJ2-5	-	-	CASSPRPAYTQYF	TGTGCCAGCAGCCCCCGTCCCGCGTATACCCAGTACTTC
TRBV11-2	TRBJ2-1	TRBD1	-	CASSSLYRGVINEQFF	TGTGCCAGCAGCTCGCTCTACAGGGGGGTTATCAATGAGCAGTTCTTC
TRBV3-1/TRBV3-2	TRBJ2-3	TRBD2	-	CASSPLAGTSTDTQYF	TGTGCCAGCAGCCCCCTAGCGGGAACTAGCACAGATACGCAGTATTTT
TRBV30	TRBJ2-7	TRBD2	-	CAGDTGLAEYEQYF	TGTGCCGGAGACACGGGACTAGCGGAGTACGAGCAGTACTTC
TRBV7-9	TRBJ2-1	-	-	CASSTAGSGIWRDNEQFF	TGTGCCAGCAGCACCGCGGGGTCGGGAATTTGGAGAGACAATGAGCAGTTCTTC
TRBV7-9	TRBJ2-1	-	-	CASSLVQGFDEQFF	TGTGCCAGCAGCTTAGTTCAGGGTTTCGATGAGCAGTTCTTC
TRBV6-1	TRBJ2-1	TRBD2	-	CASSEAIAGRSWNEQFF	TGTGCCAGCAGTGAAGCGATAGCGGGAAGGTCATGGAATGAGCAGTTCTTC
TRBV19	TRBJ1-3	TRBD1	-	CASRGGQSSGNTIYF	TGTGCCAGTAGGGGGGGACAGAGCTCTGGAAACACCATATATTTT
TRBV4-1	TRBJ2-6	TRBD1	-	CASSQGRQGARGANVLTF	TGCGCCAGCAGCCAAGGCAGACAGGGGGCGCGGGGGGCCAACGTCCTGACTTTC
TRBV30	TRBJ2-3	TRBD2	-	CAWSITGGPSDTQYF	TGTGCCTGGAGTATAACGGGAGGGCCGTCAGATACGCAGTATTTT
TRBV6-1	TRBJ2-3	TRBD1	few	CASSGYGTGDGLDTQYF	TGTGCCAGCAGTGGGTACGGGACAGGGGACGGTCTAGATACGCAGTATTTT
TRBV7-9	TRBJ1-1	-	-	CASSLSVTEAFF	TGTGCCAGCAGCTTATCAGTCACTGAAGCTTTCTTT
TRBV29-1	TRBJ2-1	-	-	CSVDGNSADEQFF	TGCAGCGTTGATGGGAATAGCGCCGATGAGCAGTTCTTC
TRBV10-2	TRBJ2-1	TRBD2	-	CASSVAGKHNEQFF	TGCGCCAGCAGTGTAGCGGGAAAGCACAATGAGCAGTTCTTC
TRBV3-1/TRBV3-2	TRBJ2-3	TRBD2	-	CASSQAAGGGGTQYF	TGTGCCAGCAGCCAAGCAGCGGGAGGAGGGGGTACGCAGTATTTT
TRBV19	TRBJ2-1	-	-	CASSKRAGAGEQFF	TGTGCCAGTAGTAAAAGGGCGGGGGCCGGTGAGCAGTTCTTC
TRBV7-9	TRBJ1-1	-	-	CASSLKALGGADRNTEAFF	TGTGCCAGCAGCCTAAAGGCCCTTGGGGGGGCCGATAGGAACACTGAAGCTTTCTTT
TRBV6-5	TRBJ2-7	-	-	CASSYSVQGREQYF	TGTGCCAGCAGTTACTCAGTCCAGGGAAGAGAGCAGTACTTC
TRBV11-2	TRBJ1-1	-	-	CASSLVRGWTEAFF	TGTGCCAGCAGCTTAGTCAGGGGTTGGACTGAAGCTTTCTTT
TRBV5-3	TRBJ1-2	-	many	CARRQGVYTF	TGTGCCAGAAGGCAGGGTGTCTACACCTTC
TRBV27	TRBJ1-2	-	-	CASSAGPDFYGYTF	TGTGCCAGCAGTGCGGGACCGGATTTTTATGGCTACACCTTC
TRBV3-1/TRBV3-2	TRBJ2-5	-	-	CASSLFRTPKETQYF	TGTGCCAGCAGCCTATTCAGGACACCCAAGGAGACCCAGTACTTC
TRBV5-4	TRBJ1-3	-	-	CASSAQGRNTIYF	TGTGCCAGCAGCGCGCAGGGGAGAAACACCATATATTTT
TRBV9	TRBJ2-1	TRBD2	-	CASSGLAKGGNEQFF	TGTGCCAGCAGCGGACTAGCAAAAGGAGGTAATGAGCAGTTCTTC
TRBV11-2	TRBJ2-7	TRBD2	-	CASSLTSGSYEQYF	TGTGCCAGCAGCTTAACTAGCGGGAGCTACGAGCAGTACTTC
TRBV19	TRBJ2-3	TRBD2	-	CASSIGARLARNTDTQYF	TGTGCCAGTAGTATAGGAGCGAGACTAGCGAGGAACACAGATACGCAGTATTTT
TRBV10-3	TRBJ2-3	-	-	CAIRRGPGLTDTQYF	TGTGCCATCAGGAGGGGACCGGGACTTACAGATACGCAGTATTTT
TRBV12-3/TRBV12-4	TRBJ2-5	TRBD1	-	CASRQGETQYF	TGTGCCTCACGACAGGGAGAGACCCAGTACTTC
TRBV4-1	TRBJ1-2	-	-	CASSQDTGRGNNYGYTF	TGCGCCAGCAGCCAAGATACGGGTAGGGGCAATAACTATGGCTACACCTTC
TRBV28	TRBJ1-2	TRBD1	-	CASNSPGQGAHGYTF	TGTGCCAGCAATTCGCCGGGACAGGGGGCCCATGGCTACACCTTC
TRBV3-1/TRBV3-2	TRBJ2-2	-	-	CASRYRGGAGELFF	TGTGCCAGCAGGTACAGGGGGGGAGCCGGGGAGCTGTTTTTT
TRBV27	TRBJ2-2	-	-	CASSLSGIETGELFF	TGTGCCAGCAGTTTGTCGGGGATAGAGACCGGGGAGCTGTTTTTT